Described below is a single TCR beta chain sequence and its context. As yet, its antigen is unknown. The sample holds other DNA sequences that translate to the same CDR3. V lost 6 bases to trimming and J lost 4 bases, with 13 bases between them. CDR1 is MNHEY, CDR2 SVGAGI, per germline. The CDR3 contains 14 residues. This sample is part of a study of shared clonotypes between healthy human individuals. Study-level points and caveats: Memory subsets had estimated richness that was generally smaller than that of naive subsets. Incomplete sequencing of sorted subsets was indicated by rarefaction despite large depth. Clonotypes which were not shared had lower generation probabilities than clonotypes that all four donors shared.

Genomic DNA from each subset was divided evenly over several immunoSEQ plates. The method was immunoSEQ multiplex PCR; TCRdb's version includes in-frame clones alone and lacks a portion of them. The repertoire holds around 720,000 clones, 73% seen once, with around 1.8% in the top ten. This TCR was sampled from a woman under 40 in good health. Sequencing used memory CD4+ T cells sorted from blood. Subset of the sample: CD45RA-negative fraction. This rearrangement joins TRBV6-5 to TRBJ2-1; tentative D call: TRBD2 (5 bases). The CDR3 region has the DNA TGTGCCAGCAGCTTAAGGACGGGATACAATGAGCAGTTCTTC. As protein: CASSLRTGYNEQFF.